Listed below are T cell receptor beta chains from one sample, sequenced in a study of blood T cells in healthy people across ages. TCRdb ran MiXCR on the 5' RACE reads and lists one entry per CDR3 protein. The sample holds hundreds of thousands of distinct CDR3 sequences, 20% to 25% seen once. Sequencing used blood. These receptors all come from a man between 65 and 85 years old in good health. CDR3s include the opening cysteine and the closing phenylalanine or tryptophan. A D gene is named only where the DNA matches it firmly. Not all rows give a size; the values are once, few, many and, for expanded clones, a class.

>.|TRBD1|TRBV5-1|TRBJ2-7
CASSPEAGQGREQYF
TGCGCCAGCAGCCCCGAGGCGGGACAGGGTCGCGAGCAGTACTTC
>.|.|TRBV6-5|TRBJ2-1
CASSYPGAGYNEQFF
TGTGCCAGCAGTTACCCCGGGGCGGGTTACAATGAGCAGTTCTTC
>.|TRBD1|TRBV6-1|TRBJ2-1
CASSENGQGRGEQFF
TGTGCCAGCAGTGAGAATGGACAGGGAAGGGGTGAGCAGTTCTTC
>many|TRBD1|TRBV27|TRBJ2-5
CASSSIRGQGAQETQYF
TGTGCCAGCAGTTCGATAAGGGGACAGGGGGCTCAAGAGACCCAGTACTTC
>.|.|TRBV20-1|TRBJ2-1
CSARDTGERSYNEQFF
TGCAGTGCTAGAGATACGGGGGAGAGGTCCTACAATGAGCAGTTCTTC
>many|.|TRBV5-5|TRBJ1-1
CASSFSRGMNTEAFF
TGTGCCAGCAGCTTCAGTAGGGGGATGAACACTGAAGCTTTCTTT
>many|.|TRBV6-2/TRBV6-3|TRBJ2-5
CASSWGQKETQYF
TGTGCCAGCAGTTGGGGGCAGAAAGAGACCCAGTACTTC
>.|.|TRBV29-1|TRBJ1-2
CSVGARDRGYTF
TGCAGCGTTGGGGCCAGGGATCGTGGCTACACCTTC
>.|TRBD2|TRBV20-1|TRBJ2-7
CSARGRELSYEQYF
TGCAGTGCTAGAGGGCGGGAGTTGTCCTACGAGCAGTACTTC
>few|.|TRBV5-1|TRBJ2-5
CASSSILGNGETQYF
TGCGCCAGCAGCTCGATTCTTGGGAACGGAGAGACCCAGTACTTC
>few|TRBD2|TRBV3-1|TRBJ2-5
CASSQRRPSGRMRETQYF
TGTGCCAGCAGCCAGAGAAGACCGAGCGGGAGGATGAGAGAGACCCAGTACTTC
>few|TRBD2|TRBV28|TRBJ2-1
CASKLAGGYNEQFF
TGTGCCAGCAAACTAGCGGGAGGTTACAATGAGCAGTTCTTC
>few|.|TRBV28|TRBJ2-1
CASRHRDNEQFF
TGTGCCAGCAGACACAGGGACAATGAGCAGTTCTTC
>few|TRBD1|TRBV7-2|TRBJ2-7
CASSQDREHEQYF
TGTGCCAGCAGCCAGGACAGGGAACACGAGCAGTACTTC
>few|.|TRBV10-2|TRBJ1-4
CASRRDQGLATNEKLFF
TGCGCCAGCAGGAGGGATCAGGGCCTGGCAACTAATGAAAAACTGTTTTTT
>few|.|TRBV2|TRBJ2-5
CASSVKGQETQYF
TGTGCCAGCAGTGTTAAGGGTCAAGAGACCCAGTACTTC
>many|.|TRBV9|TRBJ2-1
CASSVELSSYNEQFF
TGTGCCAGCAGCGTGGAGCTTAGCTCCTACAATGAGCAGTTCTTC
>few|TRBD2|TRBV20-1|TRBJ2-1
CSAREGLAGDEQFF
TGCAGTGCTAGAGAGGGACTAGCCGGCGATGAGCAGTTCTTC
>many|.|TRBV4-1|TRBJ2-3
CASSQETGVGDTQYF
TGCGCCAGCAGCCAAGAAACTGGGGTGGGAGATACGCAGTATTTT
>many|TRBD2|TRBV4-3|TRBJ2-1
CASSPSGGYNEQFF
TGCGCCAGCAGCCCAAGCGGGGGCTACAATGAGCAGTTCTTC
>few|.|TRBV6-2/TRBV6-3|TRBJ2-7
CASSAASSYHEQYF
TGTGCCAGCTCGGCGGCTAGTTCTTACCACGAGCAGTACTTC
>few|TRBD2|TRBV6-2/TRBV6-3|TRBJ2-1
CASSPGSGTSEQFF
TGTGCCAGCAGCCCAGGGAGCGGGACTTCTGAGCAGTTCTTC
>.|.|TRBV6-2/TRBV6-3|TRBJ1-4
CASSCRLTNEKLFF
TGTGCCAGCAGTTGCCGACTGACTAATGAAAAACTGTTTTTT
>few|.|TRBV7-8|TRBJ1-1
CASSALLTMNTEAFF
TGTGCCAGCAGCGCCCTGCTTACCATGAACACTGAAGCTTTCTTT
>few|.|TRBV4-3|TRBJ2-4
CASSQDPLGATIQYF
TGCGCCAGCAGCCAAGATCCCTTGGGGGCCACGATTCAGTACTTC
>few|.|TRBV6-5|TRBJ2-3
CASSYRGDTQYF
TGTGCCAGCAGTTACCGAGGGGATACGCAGTATTTT
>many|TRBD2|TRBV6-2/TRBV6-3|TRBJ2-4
CASSYTAGTSGSFGKNIQYF
TGTGCCAGCAGTTACACCGCCGGGACTAGCGGGAGTTTCGGCAAAAACATTCAGTACTTC
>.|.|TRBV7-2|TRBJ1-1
CASSLTQTNTEAFF
TGTGCCAGCAGCCTGACACAGACGAACACTGAAGCTTTCTTT
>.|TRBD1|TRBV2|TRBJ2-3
CASRSTGVGTDTQYF
TGTGCCAGCAGATCGACAGGGGTGGGCACAGATACGCAGTATTTT
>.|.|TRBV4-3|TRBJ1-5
CASSQDELQPQHF
TGCGCCAGCAGCCAAGATGAGTTACAGCCCCAGCATTTT
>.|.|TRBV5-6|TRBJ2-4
CASSLERKLAKNIQYF
TGTGCCAGCAGCTTGGAGCGGAAACTAGCCAAAAACATTCAGTACTTC
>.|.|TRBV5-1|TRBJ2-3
CASSLEVPGTDTQYF
TGCGCCAGCAGCTTGGAAGTGCCCGGGACAGATACGCAGTATTTT
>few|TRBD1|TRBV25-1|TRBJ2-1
CASSEWGPDRGLYNEQFF
TGTGCCAGCAGTGAATGGGGGCCCGACAGGGGGCTCTACAATGAGCAGTTCTTC
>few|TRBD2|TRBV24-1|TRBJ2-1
CATSASGLAGDNEQFF
TGTGCCACCAGTGCCTCGGGACTAGCGGGAGACAATGAGCAGTTCTTC
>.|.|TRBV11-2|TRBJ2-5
CASSLGGWELYQETQYF
TGTGCCAGCAGCTTAGGAGGGTGGGAGCTATACCAAGAGACCCAGTACTTC
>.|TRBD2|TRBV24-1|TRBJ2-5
CATSDPLTTSGRPETQYF
TGTGCCACCAGTGACCCTCTTACGACTAGCGGGAGACCAGAGACCCAGTACTTC
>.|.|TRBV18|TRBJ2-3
CASSPEVRQYF
TGTGCCAGCTCACCGGAGGTTCGGCAGTATTTT
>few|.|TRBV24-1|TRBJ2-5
CATSDLLNNGETQYF
TGTGCCACCAGTGATTTGCTTAACAACGGGGAGACCCAGTACTTC
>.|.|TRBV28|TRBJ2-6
CASSSTPYRVGANVLTF
TGTGCCAGCAGTTCAACTCCCTACAGGGTTGGGGCCAACGTCCTGACTTTC
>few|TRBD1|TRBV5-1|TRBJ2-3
CASSLATGIVKDTQYF
TGCGCCAGCAGCTTGGCGACAGGGATCGTTAAGGATACGCAGTATTTT
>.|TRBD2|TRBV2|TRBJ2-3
CASRSERGRGTDTQYF
TGTGCCAGCAGGTCTGAGCGGGGTCGTGGGACAGATACGCAGTATTTT